This passage covers 5 T cell receptor beta chains from one sample sequenced in a study of control samples from healthy donors and cancer patients. Clones were read by immunoSEQ multiplex PCR, and TCRdb kept only the in-frame ones, dropping some. Among roughly 90,000 clones, around 90% were seen once, and the ten largest hold about 8.6%. Source material: PBMCs. The receptors derive from a woman aged 50 to 65 with colorectal cancer.

The chain joins TRBV7-2 to TRBJ1-1; D uncertain. The CDR3 loop spans 14 amino acids. The V gene lost 1 base and the J gene lost 5 bases, with 11 bases spanning the gap. Germline V gene data show CDR1 as SGHTA and CDR2 as FQGNSA. The CDR3 region has the DNA TGTGCCAGCAGCTTAGTGACGGGTCGTACTGAAGCTTTCTTT. Protein: CASSLVTGRTEAFF.

This clone was counted only a few times. The chain joins TRBV6-2 or TRBV6-3 to TRBJ1-2, with 7 bases fitting TRBD1. Germline V CDR1 and CDR2: MNHEY, SVGEGT. V dropped 5 bases and J dropped 5; count of bases not matched to a gene: 5. The CDR3 has 13 amino acids. The chain's CDR3 is CASSTETGYGYTF. Here the CDR3 DNA reads TGTGCCAGCAGTACCGAGACAGGGTATGGCTACACCTTC.

The chain couples TRBV14 to TRBJ2-1, with 8 positions matching TRBD1. V gave up 4 bases and J gave up 8 bases; unmatched junction bases: 4. CDR1 is SGHDN, CDR2 FVKESK, per germline. This CDR3 is 13 amino acids long. CDR3 protein: CASSRTGQHEQFF. In DNA form, the CDR3 reads TGTGCCAGCAGCCGGACAGGGCAGCATGAGCAGTTCTTC.

The gene calls are TRBV19 and TRBJ2-3; 11 nucleotides agree with TRBD1. The germline V gene has CDR1 LNHDA and CDR2 SQIVND (reference sequence). The trim removed 6 bases at V and 1 base at J, leaving 9 bases unmatched. This CDR3 contains 17 residues. CDR3 sequence reads: CASSSLWTGGGTDTQYF. The CDR3 nucleotides read TGTGCCAGTAGCTCCCTTTGGACAGGGGGCGGCACAGATACGCAGTATTTT.

This clone is a singleton in its sample. The chain is built from TRBV5-6 and TRBJ2-3; D tentatively fits TRBD1 or TRBD2 (5 bases each). The ends were cut back, 0 bases at V and 1 base at J, with 9 bases in the middle. Germline assignment: CDR1 SGHDT and CDR2 YYEEEE. The length of the CDR3 is 15 residues. The DNA of the CDR3 is TGTGCCAGCAGCTTGGAGGGGAGAGGCACAGATACGCAGTATTTT. It is translated as CASSLEGRGTDTQYF.